This T cell receptor (beta chain) originates from a study of cytomegalovirus exposure and HLA in healthy donors. Study summary: In terms of ancestry, the Caucasian-associated cluster contained 80% to 90% of the roughly 400 genotyped donors. Study results and limitations: Later genetic work tied a missense DCLRE1C variant to beta-chain V and J trimming.

PCR used 60 Vbeta primers and 13 Jbeta primers. The data were produced by immunoSEQ multiplex PCR, yet TCRdb's version contains in-frame clones alone and is incomplete. The sample holds fewer than 150,000 clones. Comment on this clone: What it binds is unknown.

V lost 6 bases and J 0 bases, leaving 21 bases between the germline ends. Germline lookup yields CDR1 MRHNA and CDR2 SNTAGT. The CDR3 runs to 19 residues. The chain has TRBV6-4 and TRBJ2-6; D gene uncertain. The source of this sequence is a man aged 40-49 years in good health and CMV-seronegative. The specimen was PBMCs. The CDR3 nucleotides are TGTGCCAGCAGGAAGCGCAAAGGCTACCCAAGCTCTGGGGCCAACGTCCTGACTTTC. Protein sequence: CASRKRKGYPSSGANVLTF.